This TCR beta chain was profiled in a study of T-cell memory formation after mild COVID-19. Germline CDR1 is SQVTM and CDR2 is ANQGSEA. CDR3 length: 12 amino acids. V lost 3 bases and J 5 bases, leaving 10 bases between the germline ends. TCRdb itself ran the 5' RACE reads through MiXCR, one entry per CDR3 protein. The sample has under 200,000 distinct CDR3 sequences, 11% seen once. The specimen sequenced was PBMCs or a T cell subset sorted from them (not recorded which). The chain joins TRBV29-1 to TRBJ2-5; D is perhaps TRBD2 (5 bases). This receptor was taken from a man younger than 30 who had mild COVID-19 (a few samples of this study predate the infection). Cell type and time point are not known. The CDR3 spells CSVDPRRETQYF. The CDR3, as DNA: TGCAGCGTTGATCCGAGGAGGGAGACCCAGTACTTC.